This TCR beta chain derives from a study of OX40 agonist ivuxolimab in advanced cancers. Study at large: Eligibility rules accepted prior anti-PD-1, anti-PD-L1 or anti-CTLA-4 therapy, and around 40% had some. Whole-study findings and limits: Expanded clones were, on average, more numerous in CD8+ T cells than in CD4+. At 0.1 to 3.0 mg/kg, clonal expansion of CD4+ and CD8+ blood T cells had occurred by week 6.

Comments on this clone: Its antigen is still unknown.

Germline V gene lookup returns CDR1 SQVTM and CDR2 ANQGSEA. The ends lost 7 bases at V and 6 bases at J; junction bases unmatched: 6. The CDR3 loop spans 13 amino acids. Assay used: immunoSEQ multiplex PCR; TCRdb lists only in-frame clones, some missing. The sample holds approximately 69,000 clones; around nine tenths are singletons and the top ten take 2.5% to 3%. Sequenced here: CD4+ or CD8+ T cells sorted from blood, sampled in a trial of the OX40 agonist ivuxolimab. The chain links TRBV29-1 to TRBJ2-5; TRBD1 agrees at 12 bases. This TCR derives from an adult with an advanced solid tumor such as melanoma, head and neck, liver or kidney cancer. CDR3 coding DNA: TGCAGCGATCTGGGGACAGGGGGCAAGACCCAGTACTTC. Its translation: CSDLGTGGKTQYF.